A selection of T cell receptor beta chains follows, all from one sample in a study of blood T cell repertoires in COVID-19. TCRdb's copy holds only in-frame clones and misses some; the assay was immunoSEQ multiplex PCR. The table has 200,000 to 300,000 clones, 85% to 95% seen once; the top ten hold around 0.86%. Sequenced: peripheral blood. The source of these receptors is a man between 25 and 39 years old with COVID-19, enrolled during active disease. The CDR3 runs from the conserved cysteine through the conserved F or W. A D gene is named only where the DNA matches it firmly. Rows may omit the clone size; those that give it use once, few, many or a size class.

V: TRBV4-1; D: .; J: TRBJ1-1; size: .; DNA: TGCGCCAGCAGCCGCGGGGCTTTGAACACTGAAGCTTTCTTT; CDR3: CASSRGALNTEAFF
V: TRBV30; D: TRBD1; J: TRBJ1-5; size: .; DNA: TGTGCCTGGAGTGTATGGGACAGCGGGCAGCCCCAGCATTTT; CDR3: CAWSVWDSGQPQHF
V: TRBV7-9; D: .; J: TRBJ1-1; size: .; DNA: TGTGCCAGCAGCCATAACCGAGTCGGGGACACTGAAGCTTTCTTT; CDR3: CASSHNRVGDTEAFF
V: TRBV18; D: .; J: TRBJ2-2; size: .; DNA: TGTGCCAGCTCACTGGGGAGCGACACCGGGGAGCTGTTTTTT; CDR3: CASSLGSDTGELFF
V: TRBV5-1; D: TRBD2; J: TRBJ2-7; size: .; DNA: TGCGCCAGCAGCCTGACTAGCGGGGGATTTTACGAGCAGTACTTC; CDR3: CASSLTSGGFYEQYF
V: TRBV3-1/TRBV3-2; D: .; J: TRBJ2-1; size: once; DNA: TGTGCCAGCAGCCAACCGGGATCGTACCACAATGAGCAGTTCTTC; CDR3: CASSQPGSYHNEQFF
V: TRBV11-2; D: .; J: TRBJ1-4; size: .; DNA: TGTGCCAGCAGCTTAAGTGGGGCCGAGGTGGAAAAACTGTTTTTT; CDR3: CASSLSGAEVEKLFF
V: TRBV4-1; D: .; J: TRBJ1-5; size: .; DNA: TGCGCCAGCAGCCAAAACAGCCAGAATCAGCCCCAGCATTTT; CDR3: CASSQNSQNQPQHF
V: TRBV6-1; D: .; J: TRBJ2-7; size: .; DNA: TGTGCCAGCAGTGACCCCGGCGCGACTATCTACGAGCAGTACTTC; CDR3: CASSDPGATIYEQYF
V: TRBV30; D: TRBD1; J: TRBJ1-2; size: .; DNA: TGTGCCTGGAGTTTATCAGGGGGCTATGGCTACACCTTC; CDR3: CAWSLSGGYGYTF
V: TRBV6-5; D: TRBD1; J: TRBJ2-7; size: .; DNA: TGTGCCAGCTCTGTACCAGGGGGTTACGAGCAGTACTTC; CDR3: CASSVPGGYEQYF
V: TRBV5-6; D: .; J: TRBJ2-7; size: .; DNA: TGTGCCAGCAGCTTGGAGGGGAAGTACGAGCAGTACTTC; CDR3: CASSLEGKYEQYF
V: TRBV30; D: .; J: TRBJ1-1; size: .; DNA: TGTGCCTGGAGTCCCCCCTCTGAAGCTTTCTTT; CDR3: CAWSPPSEAFF
V: TRBV4-2; D: .; J: TRBJ2-1; size: .; DNA: TGTGCCAGCAACACGGGGGAAAGGGGCAATGAGCAGTTCTTC; CDR3: CASNTGERGNEQFF
V: TRBV9; D: TRBD1; J: TRBJ1-1; size: .; DNA: TGTGCCAGCAGCGTAGGGACAGGGGCGGCTTTCTTT; CDR3: CASSVGTGAAFF
V: TRBV30; D: .; J: TRBJ2-5; size: .; DNA: TGTGCCTGGAGTGCGCAAGAGACCCAGTACTTC; CDR3: CAWSAQETQYF
V: TRBV27; D: .; J: TRBJ1-1; size: .; DNA: TGTGCCAGCAGTCTCCAAAGGGGGACTGAAGCTTTCTTT; CDR3: CASSLQRGTEAFF
V: TRBV29-1; D: TRBD1; J: TRBJ1-1; size: .; DNA: TGCAGCGTCCAGACAGGGGGAATCGCTGAAGCTTTCTTT; CDR3: CSVQTGGIAEAFF
V: TRBV10-3; D: TRBD1; J: TRBJ1-1; size: .; DNA: TGTGCCATCAAAGGGACAGGGGATTCTAACACTGAAGCTTTCTTT; CDR3: CAIKGTGDSNTEAFF
V: TRBV25-1; D: .; J: TRBJ1-1; size: .; DNA: TGTGCCAGCAGTGAATATATACAGGGAAGTACTGAAGCTTTCTTT; CDR3: CASSEYIQGSTEAFF